The 21 T cell receptor beta chains given below trace back to one sample, sequenced in a study of blood T cell repertoires in COVID-19. Data came from immunoSEQ multiplex PCR; TCRdb stores just in-frame clones and leaves some out. Of 50,000 to 65,000 clones in the sample, 80% to 90% were seen once. The sequenced sample consisted of peripheral blood. These TCRs come from a man in his fifties or sixties with active COVID-19.

This clone was observed once. The chain employs TRBV5-3 and TRBJ2-7, with 8 bases fitting TRBD1. TRBV5-3 is known as an ORF, though its function is uncertain. With 5 bases clipped from V and 1 base from J, the junction kept 5 bases outside the gene matches. This CDR3 is built from 14 residues. CDR3 bases: TGTGCCAGAAGGGAGGGACAGGAGTCCTACGAGCAGTACTTC. Encoded protein: CARREGQESYEQYF.

V usage is TRBV5-1 and J usage is TRBJ2-1; D is perhaps TRBD2 (6 bases). CDR3 size: 16 residues. Germline CDR1 reads SGHRS; CDR2 reads YFSETQ. The V gene lost 6 bases and the J gene lost 0 bases, with 16 bases spanning the gap. CDR3 sequence (DNA): TGCGCCAGCAACCTCCTTGGAGGGAGCTCCTACAATGAGCAGTTCTTC. It is translated as CASNLLGGSSYNEQFF.

The CDR3, as DNA: TGTGCCAGCAGCTTAGTCCCTGGGGGGAGGAGGAGATTCACCGGGGAGCTGTTTTTT. The encoded protein is CASSLVPGGRRRFTGELFF. The V call is TRBV7-9, the J call TRBJ2-2, with a possible D match to TRBD2 (6 bases). The CDR3 covers 19 residues. Germline loops: CDR1 SEHNR, CDR2 FQNEAQ (reference sequence). The ends were cut back, 1 base at V and 4 bases at J, with 22 bases in the middle.

The chain joins TRBV5-1 to TRBJ1-1, with 8 nucleotides matching TRBD1. The CDR3 is 14 residues long. Germline V gene lookup returns CDR1 SGHRS and CDR2 YFSETQ. J gave up 1 base and V 5 bases, and 4 bases lay outside the gene matches. CDR3 sequence: CASRLGTGNTEAFF. The CDR3 region has the DNA TGCGCCAGCAGACTCGGGACAGGGAACACTGAAGCTTTCTTT. Complete variable domain (other parts from reference TRBV5-1 and TRBJ1-1): KAGVTQTPRYLIKTRGQQVTLSCSPISGHRSVSWYQQTPGQGLQFLFEYFSETQRNKGNFPGRFSGRQFSNSRSEMNVSTLELGDSALYLCASRLGTGNTEAFFGQGTRLTVV.

This clone has only one observation. The rearrangement joins TRBV5-6 to TRBJ1-6; TRBD1 matches 7 bases. Germline V gives CDR1 SGHDT, CDR2 YYEEEE. The trim removed 0 bases at V and 11 bases at J, leaving 5 bases unmatched. CDR3 length: 14 residues. The DNA for the CDR3 is TGTGCCAGCAGCTTGGCTACAGGGGTGCCACCCCTCCACTTT. Translation gives CASSLATGVPPLHF.

V and J are TRBV6-1 and TRBJ1-4, with D possibly matching TRBD1 (5 bases). There are 15 residues in the CDR3. Looked up from germline, CDR1 is MNHNS and CDR2 is SASEGT. V was trimmed by 1 base and J by 5 bases, leaving 11 bases between them. CDR3 sequence: CASSEVVTVNEKLFF. The CDR3 DNA reads as TGTGCCAGCAGTGAAGTCGTGACAGTCAATGAAAAACTGTTTTTT.

The rearrangement uses TRBV21-1 and TRBJ2-3; TRBD2 is the table's D call and was not checked against the DNA. TRBV21-1 corresponds to a pseudogene. The CDR3 sequence is 17 residues long. The CDR3 reads CASSKYFQDLVTDTQYF. The CDR3 nucleotides read TGTGCCAGCAGCAAATATTTTCAGGACTTGGTGACAGATACGCAGTATTTT.

The chain links TRBV29-1 to TRBJ1-1; D remains unclear. The V and J ends lost 4 bases and 0 bases respectively, with 6 bases between them. The CDR3 consists of 12 residues. Germline V gene lookup returns CDR1 SQVTM and CDR2 ANQGSEA. CDR3 sequence reads: CSVVNMNTEAFF. The CDR3 DNA reads as TGCAGCGTTGTAAACATGAACACTGAAGCTTTCTTT.

This clone was seen only a few times. CDR3 nucleotide sequence: TGTGCCAGCAGGCGGGATGGGTACGAGCAGTACTTC. Translated: CASRRDGYEQYF. The chain recombines TRBV2 with TRBJ2-7, with D perhaps TRBD2 (6 bases). Trimming cost V 6 bases and J 4 bases, with 10 bases left between them. The CDR3 consists of 12 residues. The germline V gene encodes CDR1 SNHLY and CDR2 FYNNEI.

This sequence joins TRBV5-6 and TRBJ1-2; D possibly corresponds to TRBD1 (5 bases). Germline V CDR1 and CDR2: SGHDT, YYEEEE. The CDR3 spans 18 residues. Trimming removed 0 bases from V and 3 bases from J, with 21 bases in between. CDR3 sequence: CASSLGPGLPRFHYGYTF. The CDR3 region has the DNA TGTGCCAGCAGCTTGGGGCCGGGACTCCCCCGCTTCCACTATGGCTACACCTTC.

The V and J genes are TRBV4-1 and TRBJ2-5; D not certain. The V gene's germline CDR1 is MGHRA and CDR2 YSYEKL. V gave up 0 bases and J gave up 6 bases, with 14 bases separating them. The CDR3 totals 15 residues. CDR3 amino acids: CASSQDSPSMKTQYF. The CDR3 DNA follows: TGCGCCAGCAGCCAAGATAGCCCTAGTATGAAGACCCAGTACTTC.

V gene TRBV3-1 (or the pseudogene TRBV3-2) combines with J gene TRBJ2-7; 10 bases align to TRBD1. From germline, CDR1 is LGHDT and CDR2 YNNKEL (reference sequence). This CDR3 comprises 15 residues. Trimming took 3 bases from V and 4 from J; bases not matched to a gene: 6. CDR3 in amino acids: CASSHPGTGVYEQYF. The CDR3 region has the DNA TGTGCCAGCAGCCACCCCGGGACAGGGGTTTACGAGCAGTACTTC.

The chain is built from TRBV10-3 and TRBJ2-4; no reliable D call. This CDR3 comprises 13 residues. V gave up 10 bases and J gave up 1 base, with 11 bases separating them. CDR1 ENHRY and CDR2 SYGVKD come from the germline V gene. This CDR3 is CATWSTAKNIQYF. CDR3 coding DNA: TGTGCCACCTGGAGCACGGCCAAAAACATTCAGTACTTC.

V usage is TRBV4-3 and J usage is TRBJ2-7, with a tentative D call TRBD1 (6 bases). The CDR3 covers 14 residues. CDR1 is LGHNA, CDR2 YSLEER, per germline. Trimming shortened V by 3 bases and J by 3 bases, and 12 bases separated the two germline ends. In DNA form, the CDR3 reads TGCGCCAGCAGCCAGAACGGACAGAGCTACGAGCAGTACTTC. It yields the protein CASSQNGQSYEQYF.

The chain recombines TRBV20-1 with TRBJ2-3, with D possibly being TRBD2 (5 bases). From germline, CDR1 is DFQATT and CDR2 SNEGSKA (reference sequence). The CDR3 totals 15 residues. The V and J ends lost 3 bases and 2 bases respectively, with 15 bases between them. The CDR3 DNA reads as TGCAGTGCTAGTATAGCGAGAGCGTTCACAGATACGCAGTATTTT. This encodes CSASIARAFTDTQYF.

The gene calls are TRBV6-2 or TRBV6-3 and TRBJ2-7; no reliable D call. V was pared by 2 bases and J by 3 bases, with 11 bases between. The CDR3 is 14 residues long. Germline assignment: CDR1 MNHEY and CDR2 SVGEGT. CDR3 protein: CASSYQELHYEQYF. For the CDR3, the DNA is TGTGCCAGCAGTTACCAAGAGCTCCACTACGAGCAGTACTTC.

This sequence joins TRBV9 and TRBJ2-3; 9 bases are a match to TRBD2. J was trimmed by 4 bases and V by 0 bases; bases with no gene match: 12. The CDR3 consists of 18 residues. Germline V gene data show CDR1 as SGDLS and CDR2 as YYNGEE. The CDR3 DNA follows: TGTGCCAGCAGCGTAGGTGCAGGGAGCGGGAGGAGCGCAGATACGCAGTATTTT. It codes for CASSVGAGSGRSADTQYF.

The CDR3 protein is CASSSTLTSYGYTF. The CDR3 region has the DNA TGTGCCAGCAGTTCCACCTTGACAAGCTATGGCTACACCTTC. The chain has TRBV28 and TRBJ1-2, with unresolved D. Trimming took 4 bases from V and 4 from J, leaving 13 bases between them. The CDR3 has 14 residues. The germline V gene has CDR1 MDHEN and CDR2 SYDVKM.

The V call is TRBV5-4, the J call TRBJ1-1; 7 nucleotides align to TRBD1. Per germline, CDR1 SGHNT and CDR2 YYREEE (reference sequence). V was clipped by 5 bases and J by 10 bases; unmatched bases: 11. The CDR3 totals 13 residues. The CDR3 loop reads CASSTGTAQGAFF. CDR3 DNA: TGTGCCAGCAGTACCGGGACAGCCCAGGGAGCTTTCTTT.

The V and J genes are TRBV4-3 and TRBJ2-7, with 10 positions matching TRBD1. The germline V gene encodes CDR1 LGHNA and CDR2 YSLEER. The J segment lost 6 bases and the V segment lost 1 base, leaving 6 bases of the junction unmatched. This CDR3 is built from 15 residues. The CDR3 spells CASSQAGTGAREQYF. The CDR3 DNA is TGCGCCAGCAGCCAAGCCGGGACAGGGGCCCGCGAGCAGTACTTC.

J is TRBJ1-5 and V is TRBV7-2, with D tentatively TRBD1 (5 bases). V was pared by 3 bases and J by 4 bases, with 10 bases between. CDR1 SGHTA and CDR2 FQGNSA come from the germline V gene. The CDR3 consists of 14 residues. The CDR3 DNA reads as TGTGCCAGCAGCTTTGGGGCTCGGAATCAGCCCCAGCATTTT. Amino acids: CASSFGARNQPQHF.